Below, 25 T cell receptor beta chains from the same sample are listed, as sequenced in a study of cytomegalovirus exposure and HLA in healthy donors. The PCR ran on 60 Vbeta and 13 Jbeta primers. This table comes from immunoSEQ multiplex PCR, and its TCRdb copy is limited to in-frame clones, with some not included. The table records about 160,000 clones, 84% of them present only once. Sequenced material: PBMCs. The receptors come from a man aged 25 to 40 in good health and CMV-seronegative.

This clone was detected a few times. The chain's CDR3 is CASSLASGNTQYF. The CDR3 nucleotides are TGTGCCAGCAGCTTGGCTAGCGGTAATACGCAGTATTTT. The chain combines TRBV5-6 with TRBJ2-3; 7 bases are a match to TRBD2. Germline CDR1 SGHDT, CDR2 YYEEEE. The CDR3 loop spans 13 amino acids. V lost 0 bases, J lost 7 bases, and 2 bases stayed unmatched.

This clone appeared a single time. Sequence at one end of the junction differs from germline and may be a read error. The chain combines TRBV4-1 with TRBJ1-2; 8 positions match TRBD1. Per germline, CDR1 MGHRA and CDR2 YSYEKL. This CDR3 contains 16 residues. CDR3 coding DNA: TGCGCCAGCAGACAAGTGGGGCAGGGGGCCGCATCTGGCTACACCTTC. Its translation: CASRQVGQGAASGYTF.

The chain links TRBV5-1 to TRBJ1-6; 7 bases align to TRBD1. Germline V gene lookup returns CDR1 SGHRS and CDR2 YFSETQ. V gave up 4 bases and J gave up 9 bases; unmatched junction bases: 7. The CDR3 spans 14 residues. The CDR3 sequence: CASSGDRAASPLHF. The CDR3 DNA follows: TGCGCCAGCAGCGGAGACAGGGCTGCTTCACCCCTCCACTTT.

By share of the sample, this clone is medium-sized. This chain links TRBV30 with TRBJ1-1; TRBD1 agrees at 8 bases. The CDR3 contains 14 residues. Germline V gene sequence: CDR1 GTSNPN, CDR2 SVGIG (reference sequence). J gave up 5 bases and V 2 bases, and 7 bases lay outside the gene matches. This CDR3 reads CAWSPTGVGTEAFF. The CDR3 region has the DNA TGTGCCTGGAGTCCGACAGGGGTGGGGACTGAAGCTTTCTTT.

The V call is TRBV25-1, the J call TRBJ1-3, with 7 positions matching TRBD1. The CDR3 has 15 residues. The germline V gene has CDR1 MGHDK and CDR2 SYGVNS. V was pared by 3 bases and J by 2 bases, with 4 bases of the junction left unmatched. CDR3 protein: CASSEHDRAGNTIYF. The CDR3 bases are TGTGCCAGCAGTGAGCACGACAGGGCTGGAAACACCATATATTTT.

The genes are TRBV6-1 and TRBJ1-2; TRBD1 agrees at 7 bases. V dropped 4 bases and J dropped 7; count of bases not matched to a gene: 9. The CDR3 extends over 14 amino acids. Germline V CDR1 and CDR2: MNHNS, SASEGT. The CDR3: CASSATTGAGGYTF. The CDR3 DNA follows: TGTGCCAGCAGTGCGACAACAGGGGCGGGTGGCTACACCTTC.

The V and J genes are TRBV7-8 and TRBJ1-1; perhaps TRBD1 as D (6 bases). Germline V gene lookup returns CDR1 SGHVS and CDR2 FQNEAQ. The CDR3 contains 12 residues. Trimming took off 1 base at V and 11 bases at J, with 11 bases between the two ends. CDR3: CASSLDRVEAFF. The DNA of the CDR3 is TGTGCCAGCAGCTTAGACAGGGTTGAGGCTTTCTTT.

This chain uses TRBV5-6 with TRBJ1-5; 11 bases match TRBD1. The CDR3 runs 13 residues. Germline loops: CDR1 SGHDT, CDR2 YYEEEE. The V and J ends lost 5 bases and 7 bases, in that order; junction bases with no gene match: 2. The CDR3 sequence is CASSRTGGQPQHF. The CDR3 DNA sequence: TGTGCCAGCAGTCGGACAGGGGGCCAGCCCCAGCATTTT.

The chain links TRBV14 to TRBJ2-5; TRBD2 aligns across 7 bases. Germline trimming cut 5 bases from V and 5 bases from J; bases unmatched to any gene: 11. This CDR3 comprises 15 residues. Per germline, CDR1 SGHDN and CDR2 FVKESK. In DNA, the CDR3 is TGTGCCAGCAGCGCCCGACTAGCTCCACGTGAGACCCAGTACTTC. It yields the protein CASSARLAPRETQYF.

Turning to this clone: Additional DNA sequences in this sample encode the identical CDR3. This chain links TRBV5-5 with TRBJ1-2; D gene unclear. Germline V gene sequence: CDR1 SGHKS, CDR2 YYEKEE (reference sequence). The CDR3 has 18 residues. Trimming stripped 0 bases from V and 8 bases from J, with 26 bases between. The CDR3 spells CASSLGQVMAFLPGGYTF. In nucleotides, the CDR3 is TGTGCCAGCAGCTTGGGGCAGGTAATGGCCTTTTTACCCGGCGGCTACACCTTC.

The CDR3 reads CASSEATSNTGELFF. Here the CDR3 DNA reads TGCGCCAGCAGTGAGGCTACTTCGAACACCGGGGAGCTGTTTTTT. This chain joins TRBV10-1 and TRBJ2-2; D is unclear. CDR1 is WNHNN, CDR2 SYGVQD, per germline (reference sequence). Trimming took 2 bases from V and 0 from J, leaving 7 bases between them. This CDR3 region has 15 residues.

The genes are TRBV16 and TRBJ1-2; weak D call: TRBD1 (5 bases). Germline assignment: CDR1 KGHSY and CDR2 FQNENV. Trimming removed 0 bases from V and 7 bases from J, with 6 bases in between. The length of the CDR3 is 12 residues. In nucleotides, the CDR3 is TGTGCCAGCAGCCAATCCAGGGCTGGCTACACCTTC. It is translated as CASSQSRAGYTF.

The rearrangement uses TRBV6-5 and TRBJ2-7, with D possibly TRBD1 on 6 matching bases. This CDR3 has 13 amino acids. Trimming removed 8 bases at V and 2 bases at J, with 13 bases between. Germline lookup yields CDR1 MNHEY and CDR2 SVGAGI. CDR3 nucleotides: TGTGCCAGCCAACAGGGACCCACCTACGAGCAGTACTTC. It codes for CASQQGPTYEQYF.

This sequence joins TRBV5-6 and TRBJ2-1; D uncertain. Trimming pared 4 bases from V and 3 bases from J, leaving 26 bases between. Germline V gene sequence: CDR1 SGHDT, CDR2 YYEEEE. This CDR3 comprises 19 residues. The CDR3 DNA reads as TGTGCCAGCAGCCAAGAGGATCCGAATAGACTGTTCGTCTACAATGAGCAGTTCTTC. Translating it yields CASSQEDPNRLFVYNEQFF.

V gene TRBV5-1 combines with J gene TRBJ2-3, with D possibly being TRBD2 (6 bases). Trimming left V 3 bases short and J 0 bases short, with 14 bases between. CDR1 SGHRS and CDR2 YFSETQ come from the germline V gene. The CDR3 runs to 16 residues. For the CDR3, the DNA is TGCGCCAGCAGCTCCCGGGAGAGGCTAAGCACAGATACGCAGTATTTT. It yields the protein CASSSRERLSTDTQYF.

V gene TRBV5-1 combines with J gene TRBJ2-3, with D possibly being TRBD1 (5 bases). This CDR3 spans 16 amino acids. Trimming removed 0 bases from V and 8 bases from J, with 19 bases in between. Germline CDR1 and CDR2: SGHRS and YFSETQ. Here the CDR3 reads CASSLATAGSTGTQYF. In nucleotides, the CDR3 is TGCGCCAGCAGCTTGGCCACCGCAGGGTCCACGGGTACGCAGTATTTT.

The chain employs TRBV11-3 and TRBJ2-7; D possibly corresponds to TRBD2 (6 bases). V was clipped by 5 bases and J by 1 base, with 9 bases between them. In germline, CDR1 is SGHNT, CDR2 YENEEA. There are 13 residues in the CDR3. The CDR3 bases are TGTGCCAGCAGCCACGGACTATCCTACGAGCAGTACTTC. Encoded protein: CASSHGLSYEQYF. The variable domain in full, with the rest retrieved from reference TRBV11-3 and TRBJ2-7, is EAGVVQSPRYKIIEKKQPVAFWCNPISGHNTLYWYLQNLGQGPELLIRYENEEAVDDSQLPKDRFSAERLKGVDSTLKIQPAELGDSAVYLCASSHGLSYEQYFGPGTRLTVT.

The rearrangement links TRBV30 to TRBJ2-7; 9 bases agree with TRBD1. V lost 5 bases, J lost 4 bases, and 6 bases stayed unmatched. Germline V lookup: CDR1 GTSNPN, CDR2 SVGIG (reference sequence). This CDR3 spans 13 amino acids. CDR3 loop: CAWGPTGGYEQYF. CDR3 DNA sequence: TGTGCCTGGGGACCGACAGGGGGGTACGAGCAGTACTTC.

The chain is built from TRBV4-2 and TRBJ1-1, with TRBD1 matching over 11 bases. This CDR3 has 18 residues. Germline V lookup: CDR1 LGHNA, CDR2 YNFKEQ. The trim removed 2 bases at V and 1 base at J, leaving 9 bases unmatched. CDR3 loop: CASSQRTGGEKWNTEAFF. The CDR3 coding sequence is TGTGCCAGCAGCCAACGGACAGGGGGCGAGAAGTGGAACACTGAAGCTTTCTTT.

This chain links TRBV5-1 with TRBJ1-1, with 9 positions matching TRBD1. With 4 bases clipped from V and 0 bases from J, the junction kept 7 bases outside the gene matches. The germline CDR1 and CDR2 sequences are SGHRS and YFSETQ. This CDR3 is built from 16 residues. CDR3 sequence (DNA): TGCGCCAGCAGCCTTTGGACAGGGGAGGTGAACACTGAAGCTTTCTTT. Protein: CASSLWTGEVNTEAFF.

V and J are TRBV5-1 and TRBJ2-7; 10 nucleotides line up with TRBD1. The CDR3 length is 13 residues. The ends lost 4 bases at V and 7 bases at J; junction bases unmatched: 5. From germline, CDR1 is SGHRS and CDR2 YFSETQ. The DNA of the CDR3 is TGCGCCAGCAGCGGGACAGGGGTGGGTGAGCAGTACTTC. Translated: CASSGTGVGEQYF.

A few counts support this clone. The rearrangement joins TRBV30 to TRBJ2-3, with D perhaps matching TRBD1 (6 bases). CDR3 length: 15 residues. Germline V gives CDR1 GTSNPN, CDR2 SVGIG (reference sequence). V was clipped by 0 bases and J by 3 bases, with 13 bases between them. CDR3 sequence (DNA): TGTGCCTGGAGTGTATGGGGGCACCAGACAGATACGCAGTATTTT. Protein product: CAWSVWGHQTDTQYF.

The V and J genes are TRBV28 and TRBJ2-7; 7 nucleotides match TRBD1. Germline CDR1 reads MDHEN; CDR2 reads SYDVKM. This CDR3 has 14 amino acids. Trimming cost V 6 bases and J 5 bases; bases outside gene matches: 10. CDR3 protein: CASRAGTVNHEQYF. The CDR3 coding sequence is TGTGCCAGCAGAGCCGGGACAGTAAACCACGAGCAGTACTTC.

The CDR3 sequence: CARFVGGDTEAFF. In DNA form, the CDR3 reads TGTGCCAGATTTGTGGGGGGGGACACTGAAGCTTTCTTT. The chain employs TRBV7-8 and TRBJ1-1; TRBD1 might be the D (5 bases). The germline CDR1 and CDR2 sequences are SGHVS and FQNEAQ. The V and J ends lost 9 bases and 3 bases respectively, with 14 bases between them. The CDR3 loop spans 13 amino acids.

This chain connects TRBV10-3 to TRBJ1-2, with 8 positions matching TRBD1. The CDR3 length is 18 residues. J lost 5 bases, V lost 3 bases, and 17 bases had no gene match. Germline V gene sequence: CDR1 ENHRY, CDR2 SYGVKD. The CDR3 reads CAISDYSGGQRRGYGYTF. Here the CDR3 DNA reads TGTGCCATCAGTGATTATTCAGGGGGCCAAAGACGGGGGTATGGCTACACCTTC.